These T cell receptor beta chains were read from a single sample in a study of tumor-infiltrating lymphocytes in primary liver carcinoma. TCRdb reanalysed the multiplex PCR reads using MiXCR and keeps one entry per CDR3 protein. The sample holds around 70,000 distinct CDR3 sequences; more than 60% are singletons and the top ten take 28%. The sequencing input was liver tumor tissue from sampling region 4. The receptors shown here come from a man aged 35 to 55 with primary liver carcinoma and hepatitis B virus infection. Both conserved end residues are part of each CDR3. The D gene is left open where the match is weak. The size of a clone is reported for some rows only, either as once, few or many, or as a class for expanded clones.

length: 14
D: TRBD2
J: TRBJ2-5
V: TRBV6-5
size: -
CDR3: CASSYGTSQQTQYF
DNA: TGTGCCAGCAGTTACGGGACTAGTCAACAGACCCAGTACTTC

length: 17
D: -
J: TRBJ2-2
V: TRBV11-2
size: -
CDR3: CASSFDRDRIGTGELFF
DNA: TGTGCCAGCAGCTTTGATCGGGATAGGATAGGCACCGGGGAGCTGTTTTTT

length: 15
D: TRBD2
J: TRBJ2-5
V: TRBV24-1
size: -
CDR3: CVTSEGTNLRVTQYF
DNA: TGTGTCACCAGCGAAGGGACTAACCTTCGAGTGACCCAGTACTTC

length: 13
D: -
J: TRBJ2-3
V: TRBV29-1
size: once
CDR3: CTFNAVCTDTQYF
DNA: TGCACCTTCAACGCGGTATGCACAGATACGCAGTATTTT

length: 15
D: TRBD1
J: TRBJ1-6
V: TRBV6-5
size: -
CDR3: CVSSLTGDPNSLLYF
DNA: TGTGTCAGCAGTTTGACAGGGGATCCTAATTCACTCCTCTACTTT

length: 15
D: TRBD2
J: TRBJ2-1
V: TRBV7-9
size: -
CDR3: CASSLMGTSVNVQFF
DNA: TGTGCCAGCAGCCTAATGGGGACTAGCGTGAATGTGCAGTTCTTC

length: 16
D: TRBD1
J: TRBJ2-5
V: TRBV5-4
size: -
CDR3: CVSSLTQGARRETQYF
DNA: TGTGTCAGCAGCTTGACCCAGGGGGCTAGGCGAGAGACCCAGTACTTC

length: 18
D: -
J: TRBJ2-1
V: TRBV6-6
size: -
CDR3: CASSYSATVGRAYNEQFF
DNA: TGTGCCAGCAGTTACTCCGCTACAGTGGGAAGGGCCTACAATGAGCAGTTCTTC

length: 17
D: -
J: TRBJ2-3
V: TRBV7-3
size: -
CDR3: CASSGERNFQTTDTQYF
DNA: TGTGCCAGCAGCGGCGAGCGAAACTTCCAGACCACAGATACGCAGTATTTT

length: 13
D: -
J: TRBJ2-1
V: TRBV11-2
size: -
CDR3: CGSSPTGRDEQFF
DNA: TGTGGCAGCTCACCCACAGGTCGCGATGAGCAGTTCTTC

length: 12
D: -
J: TRBJ2-1
V: TRBV11-2
size: -
CDR3: CASSISRNEQFF
DNA: TGTGCCAGCAGCATTAGTAGAAATGAGCAGTTCTTC

length: 16
D: TRBD2
J: TRBJ2-1
V: TRBV4-1
size: -
CDR3: CASSQSGTSCDNEHFF
DNA: TGCGCCAGTAGCCAATCCGGGACTAGCTGTGACAATGAGCATTTCTTC

length: 14
D: -
J: TRBJ2-3
V: TRBV6-1
size: many
CDR3: CASSEIEGGDTQYF
DNA: TGTGCCAGCAGTGAAATAGAAGGAGGCGATACGCAGTATTTT

length: 13
D: -
J: TRBJ2-3
V: TRBV29-1
size: -
CDR3: CSVEWGRVDTQYF
DNA: TGTAGCGTTGAATGGGGGCGCGTAGATACGCAGTATTTT

length: 17
D: TRBD2
J: TRBJ2-2
V: TRBV29-1
size: -
CDR3: CSVLAGGPAPYTGEPFF
DNA: TGCAGTGTTCTAGCGGGAGGGCCCGCTCCGTACACCGGGGAGCCGTTTTTT

length: 14
D: -
J: TRBJ2-5
V: TRBV5-4
size: many
CDR3: CASSRGRRLETQYF
DNA: TGTGCCAGCAGCCGGGGACGGCGGTTAGAGACCCAGTACTTC

length: 16
D: -
J: TRBJ2-1
V: TRBV29-1
size: -
CDR3: CSVGWVGRALNNEQFF
DNA: TGCAGCGTTGGATGGGTGGGACGGGCCCTCAACAATGAGCAGTTCTTC

length: 15
D: -
J: TRBJ2-3
V: TRBV6-2/TRBV6-3
size: -
CDR3: CASSFDASSTDAQYF
DNA: TGTGCCAGCAGCTTTGACGCCTCTAGCACAGATGCGCAGTATTTT

length: 18
D: -
J: TRBJ2-1
V: TRBV7-9
size: few
CDR3: CASSLSSGRDALTDEQFF
DNA: TGTGCCAGTAGCTTAAGCTCTGGCAGGGATGCCCTTACAGATGAGCAGTTCTTC

length: 18
D: TRBD1
J: TRBJ1-5
V: TRBV4-1
size: -
CDR3: CANSRQGTGGHGNQPQHF
DNA: TGCGCCAACAGCCGACAAGGAACAGGGGGCCATGGCAATCAGCCCCAGCATTTT

length: 16
D: -
J: TRBJ2-3
V: TRBV11-2
size: -
CDR3: CASSLNVGGLTYTQYF
DNA: TGTGCCAGTAGCTTAAATGTGGGGGGCCTCACATATACGCAGTATTTT

length: 16
D: TRBD2
J: TRBJ2-3
V: TRBV6-1
size: -
CDR3: CASSALSGRRGDTQYF
DNA: TGTGCCAGCAGTGCCCTCAGCGGGAGACGGGGAGATACACAGTATTTT

length: 14
D: -
J: TRBJ2-3
V: TRBV11-2
size: -
CDR3: CASSLARGLGTQYF
DNA: TGTGCCAGCAGCTTAGCGAGGGGATTGGGTACGCAGTATTTT

length: 14
D: -
J: TRBJ2-3
V: TRBV6-5
size: many
CDR3: CASKVDYGADTQYF
DNA: TGTGCCAGCAAGGTCGACTACGGTGCAGATACGCAGTATTTT

length: 15
D: TRBD2
J: TRBJ2-7
V: TRBV28
size: many
CDR3: CASRGGTTTSYEQYF
DNA: TGTGCCAGCAGGGGAGGGACGACTACCTCCTACGAGCAGTACTTC

length: 14
D: -
J: TRBJ2-7
V: TRBV2
size: many
CDR3: CASKIGGAVGEQYF
DNA: TGTGCCAGCAAGATAGGGGGAGCGGTGGGTGAGCAGTACTTC

length: 14
D: -
J: TRBJ2-3
V: TRBV6-5
size: many
CDR3: CASSYDDSADTQYF
DNA: TGTGCCAGCAGTTACGACGATTCAGCAGATACGCAGTATTTT

length: 14
D: -
J: TRBJ2-1
V: TRBV7-9
size: -
CDR3: CASRLGGRGNEQFF
DNA: TGTGCCAGCAGGCTAGGCGGCCGGGGGAATGAGCAGTTCTTC

length: 16
D: TRBD1
J: TRBJ1-1
V: TRBV6-1
size: -
CDR3: CARSEFGGTGNTEAFF
DNA: TGTGCCAGGAGCGAATTCGGAGGGACAGGCAACACTGAAGCTTTCTTT

length: 14
D: TRBD1
J: TRBJ2-3
V: TRBV29-1
size: -
CDR3: CSVAAGTGLDTQYF
DNA: TGCAGCGTTGCTGCCGGGACAGGGCTGGATACGCAGTATTTT

length: 15
D: -
J: TRBJ1-1
V: TRBV29-1
size: -
CDR3: CSVGGTPVGNTEAFF
DNA: TGCAGCGTGGGAGGGACGCCCGTGGGGAACACTGAAGCCTTCTTT

length: 15
D: -
J: TRBJ2-2
V: TRBV11-2
size: -
CDR3: CASSLGPETTGELFF
DNA: TGTGCCAGCAGCTTAGGACCGGAAACCACCGGGGAGCTGTTTTTT

length: 14
D: -
J: TRBJ1-1
V: TRBV6-5
size: -
CDR3: CANRRLGEKTEAFF
DNA: TGTGCCAACAGGCGACTGGGAGAGAAGACTGAAGCTTTCTTT

length: 17
D: -
J: TRBJ2-5
V: TRBV11-2
size: -
CDR3: CASSLRALSGFQETQYF
DNA: TGTGCAAGCAGCTTAAGGGCCTTGTCCGGGTTCCAAGAGACCCAGTACTTC

length: 17
D: TRBD2
J: TRBJ2-1
V: TRBV4-2
size: once
CDR3: CASNQGPQGLAGGEQFF
DNA: TGTGCCAGCAACCAAGGTCCACAGGGACTAGCGGGAGGCGAGCAGTTCTTC

length: 17
D: -
J: TRBJ2-3
V: TRBV14
size: -
CDR3: CASSHNPGTTSKDSQYF
DNA: TGTGCCAGCAGCCATAATCCCGGGACCACTAGCAAAGATTCGCAGTATTTT

length: 13
D: -
J: TRBJ2-4
V: TRBV28
size: many
CDR3: CASSLIAKNIQYF
DNA: TGTGCCAGCAGTCTTATAGCCAAAAACATTCAGTACTTC

length: 15
D: -
J: TRBJ1-6
V: TRBV10-3
size: -
CDR3: CTFSDGGPAGSPLHF
DNA: TGTACCTTCAGTGATGGAGGACCTGCGGGTTCACCCCTCCACTTT

length: 12
D: -
J: TRBJ1-2
V: TRBV11-2
size: -
CDR3: CASSPAGGGYTF
DNA: TGTGCCAGCAGCCCGGCCGGGGGTGGCTACACCTTC

length: 17
D: TRBD2
J: TRBJ2-4
V: TRBV11-1
size: -
CDR3: CVSSFPGTSGTKNIQYF
DNA: TGTGTCAGCAGCTTTCCCGGGACTAGCGGGACCAAAAACATTCAGTACTTC

length: 13
D: -
J: TRBJ2-1
V: TRBV12-3/TRBV12-4
size: many
CDR3: CASSLGGLSEQFF
DNA: TGTGCCAGCAGTTTAGGAGGGTTGAGTGAGCAGTTCTTC

length: 13
D: TRBD2
J: TRBJ2-7
V: TRBV5-1
size: many
CDR3: CASSRGEGYEQYF
DNA: TGCGCCAGCAGCCGGGGGGAGGGCTACGAGCAGTACTTC

length: 14
D: -
J: TRBJ1-1
V: TRBV6-6
size: -
CDR3: CGSSPGRGNTEAFF
DNA: TGTGGCAGCAGTCCGGGACGGGGTAACACTGAAGCTTTCTTT

length: 13
D: -
J: TRBJ2-2
V: TRBV7-3
size: -
CDR3: CASSPQADGELFF
DNA: TGTGCCAGCAGTCCACAGGCGGACGGGGAGCTGTTTTTT

length: 16
D: TRBD1
J: TRBJ1-4
V: TRBV14
size: -
CDR3: CTSSQEGRGGNEKLFF
DNA: TGTACCAGCAGCCAAGAAGGCCGAGGGGGCAATGAAAAACTGTTTTTT

length: 18
D: TRBD1
J: TRBJ2-6
V: TRBV6-5
size: -
CDR3: CTSSLWTGMNAGANVLSF
DNA: TGTACCAGCAGTCTTTGGACAGGGATGAATGCTGGGGCCAACGTCCTGAGTTTC

length: 16
D: -
J: TRBJ2-3
V: TRBV4-2
size: -
CDR3: CASSQDPRISTDTQYF
DNA: TGTGCCAGCAGCCAAGACCCCAGGATTAGCACAGATACGCAGTATTTT

length: 17
D: -
J: TRBJ2-2
V: TRBV11-2
size: -
CDR3: CASSLVRTYPRTGKLFF
DNA: TGTGCCAGTAGCTTAGTTCGGACGTACCCAAGGACCGGGAAGCTGTTTTTT

length: 12
D: -
J: TRBJ2-7
V: TRBV6-1
size: -
CDR3: CASSEAFGEQYF
DNA: TGTGCCAGCAGTGAAGCGTTCGGTGAGCAGTACTTC

length: 16
D: TRBD1
J: TRBJ2-6
V: TRBV6-5
size: -
CDR3: CASSPQTGAEANVLTF
DNA: TGTGCCAGTAGTCCTCAAACAGGGGCAGAGGCCAACGTCCTAACTTTC

length: 10
D: -
J: TRBJ1-2
V: TRBV20-1
size: -
CDR3: CSASSRFYTF
DNA: TGCAGTGCTAGTTCTAGATTCTACACCTTC

length: 16
D: -
J: TRBJ2-6
V: TRBV11-2
size: -
CDR3: CASSLSRGGGANVLIF
DNA: TGTGCCAGCAGCTTATCGCGAGGAGGAGGGGCCAACGTCCTGATTTTC

length: 13
D: -
J: TRBJ2-7
V: TRBV12-3/TRBV12-4
size: -
CDR3: CAGSLSTDQEQYF
DNA: TGTGCTGGCAGCTTATCGACGGATCAAGAGCAGTACTTC

length: 17
D: TRBD2
J: TRBJ2-4
V: TRBV6-6
size: once
CDR3: CATLRGGLAGEVDIQYF
DNA: TGTGCCACGTTGAGGGGGGGACTAGCGGGAGAAGTGGACATTCAGTACTTC

length: 15
D: -
J: TRBJ2-7
V: TRBV7-2
size: -
CDR3: CASSLGRSATYEQYF
DNA: TGTGCCAGCAGCTTAGGACGCTCGGCCACCTACGAGCAGTACTTC

length: 14
D: TRBD1
J: TRBJ1-5
V: TRBV6-6
size: many
CDR3: CASSYDREDQPQHF
DNA: TGTGCCAGCAGTTACGACAGGGAAGATCAGCCCCAGCATTTT